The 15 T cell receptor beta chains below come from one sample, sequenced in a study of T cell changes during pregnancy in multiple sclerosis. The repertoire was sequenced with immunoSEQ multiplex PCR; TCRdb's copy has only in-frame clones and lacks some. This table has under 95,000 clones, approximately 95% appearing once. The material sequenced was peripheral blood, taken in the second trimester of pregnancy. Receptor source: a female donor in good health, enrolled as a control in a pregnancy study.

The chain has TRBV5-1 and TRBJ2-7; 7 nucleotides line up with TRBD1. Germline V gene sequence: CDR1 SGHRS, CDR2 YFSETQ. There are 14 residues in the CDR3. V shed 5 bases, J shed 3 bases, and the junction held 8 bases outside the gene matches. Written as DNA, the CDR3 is TGCGCCAGCAGTATGGGGACAGCAGTCTACGAGCAGTACTTC. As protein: CASSMGTAVYEQYF.

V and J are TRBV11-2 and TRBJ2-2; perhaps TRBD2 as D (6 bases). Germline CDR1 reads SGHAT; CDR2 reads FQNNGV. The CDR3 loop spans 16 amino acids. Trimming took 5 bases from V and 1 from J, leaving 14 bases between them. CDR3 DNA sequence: TGTGCCAGCAGCCCGCTGGGGGGACGGAACACCGGGGAGCTGTTTTTT. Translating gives CASSPLGGRNTGELFF.

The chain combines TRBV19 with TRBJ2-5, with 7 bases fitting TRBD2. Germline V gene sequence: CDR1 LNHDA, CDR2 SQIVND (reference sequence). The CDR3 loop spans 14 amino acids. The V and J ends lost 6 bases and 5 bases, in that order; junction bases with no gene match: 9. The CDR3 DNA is TGTGCCAGTAGCCCAATCGGGAGGAGGGAGACCCAGTACTTC. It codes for CASSPIGRRETQYF.

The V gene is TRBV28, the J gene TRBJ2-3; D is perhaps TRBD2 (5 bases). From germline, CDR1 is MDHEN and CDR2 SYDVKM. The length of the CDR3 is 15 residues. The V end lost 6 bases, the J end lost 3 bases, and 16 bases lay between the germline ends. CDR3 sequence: CASSFIAIGTDTQYF. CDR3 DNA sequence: TGTGCCAGCAGCTTCATAGCGATCGGGACAGATACGCAGTATTTT.

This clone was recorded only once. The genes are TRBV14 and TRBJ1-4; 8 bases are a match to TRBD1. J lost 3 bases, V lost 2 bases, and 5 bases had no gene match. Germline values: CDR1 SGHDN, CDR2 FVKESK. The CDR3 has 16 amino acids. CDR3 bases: TGTGCCAGCAGCCAATTCGGGACAGGAGCTAATGAAAAACTGTTTTTT. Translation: CASSQFGTGANEKLFF.

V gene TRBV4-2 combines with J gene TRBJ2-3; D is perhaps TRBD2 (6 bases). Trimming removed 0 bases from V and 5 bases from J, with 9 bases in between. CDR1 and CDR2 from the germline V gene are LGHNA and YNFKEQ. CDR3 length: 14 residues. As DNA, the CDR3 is TGTGCCAGCAGCCAAGATATCGGGGGAGATACGCAGTATTTT. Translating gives CASSQDIGGDTQYF.

Here the CDR3 DNA reads TGTGCCAGCAGCTTGGGGTCCGGACAGGCTGAATACGAGCAGTACTTC. Translated, it gives CASSLGSGQAEYEQYF. V is TRBV5-5 and J is TRBJ2-7; TRBD1 agrees at 7 bases. J was trimmed by 4 bases and V by 0 bases; bases with no gene match: 10. The CDR3 runs 16 residues. Germline V lookup: CDR1 SGHKS, CDR2 YYEKEE (reference sequence).

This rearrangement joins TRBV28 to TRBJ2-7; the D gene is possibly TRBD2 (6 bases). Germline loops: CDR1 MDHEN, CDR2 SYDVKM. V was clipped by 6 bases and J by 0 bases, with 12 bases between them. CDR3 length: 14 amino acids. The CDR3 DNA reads TGTGCCAGCAGCTCTAGCGTGAGCTCCTACGAGCAGTACTTC. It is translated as CASSSSVSSYEQYF.

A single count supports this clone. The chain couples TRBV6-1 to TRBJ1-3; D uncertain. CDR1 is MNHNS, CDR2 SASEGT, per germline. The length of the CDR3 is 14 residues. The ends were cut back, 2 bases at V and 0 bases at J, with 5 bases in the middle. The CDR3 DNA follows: TGTGCCAGCAGTGAAACAACCTCTGGAAACACCATATATTTT. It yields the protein CASSETTSGNTIYF.

CDR3 coding DNA: TGTGCCAGCAGTCCCCCGTGGAGCATCTATGGCTACACCTTC. Protein product: CASSPPWSIYGYTF. V usage is TRBV27 and J usage is TRBJ1-2; no definite D call. Germline V gene lookup returns CDR1 MNHEY and CDR2 SMNVEV (reference sequence). The V end lost 5 bases, the J end lost 4 bases, and 14 bases lay between the germline ends. The CDR3 totals 14 residues.

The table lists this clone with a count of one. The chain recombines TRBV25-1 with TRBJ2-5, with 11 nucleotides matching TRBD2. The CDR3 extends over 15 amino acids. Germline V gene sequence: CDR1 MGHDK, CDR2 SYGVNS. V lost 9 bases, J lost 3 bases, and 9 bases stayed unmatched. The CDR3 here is CASGVAGGPEETQYF. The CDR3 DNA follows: TGTGCCAGTGGGGTAGCGGGAGGGCCGGAAGAGACCCAGTACTTC.

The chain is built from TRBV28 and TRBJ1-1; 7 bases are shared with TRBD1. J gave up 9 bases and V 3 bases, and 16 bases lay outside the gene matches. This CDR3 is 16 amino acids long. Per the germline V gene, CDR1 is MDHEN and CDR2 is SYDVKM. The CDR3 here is CASSLLEGQHPSQAFF. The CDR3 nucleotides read TGTGCCAGCAGTTTGCTGGAGGGACAGCACCCCTCCCAAGCTTTCTTT.

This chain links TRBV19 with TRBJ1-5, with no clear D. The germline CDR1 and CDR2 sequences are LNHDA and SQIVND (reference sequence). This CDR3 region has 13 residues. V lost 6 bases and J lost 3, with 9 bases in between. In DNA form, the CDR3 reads TGTGCCAGTAGGCGGCAGATCAATCAGCCCCAGCATTTT. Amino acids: CASRRQINQPQHF. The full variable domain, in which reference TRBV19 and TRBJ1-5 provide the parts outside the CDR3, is DGGITQSPKYLFRKEGQNVTLSCEQNLNHDAMYWYRQDPGQGLRLIYYSQIVNDFQKGDIAEGYSVSREKKESFPLTVTSAQKNPTAFYLCASRRQINQPQHFGDGTRLSIL.

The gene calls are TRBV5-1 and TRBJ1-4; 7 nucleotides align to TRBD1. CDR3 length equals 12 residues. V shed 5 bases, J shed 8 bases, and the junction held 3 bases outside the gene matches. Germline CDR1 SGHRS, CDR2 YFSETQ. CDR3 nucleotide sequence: TGCGCCAGCAGTCTGACAGGGGAAAAACTGTTTTTT. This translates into CASSLTGEKLFF.

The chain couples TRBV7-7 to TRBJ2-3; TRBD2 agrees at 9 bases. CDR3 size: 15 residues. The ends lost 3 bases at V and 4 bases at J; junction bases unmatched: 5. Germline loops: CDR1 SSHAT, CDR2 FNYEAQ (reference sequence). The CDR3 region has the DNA TGTGCCAGCAGCTTTAGCGGGAGTAGGGCAGATACGCAGTATTTT. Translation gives CASSFSGSRADTQYF.